The T cell receptor (beta chain) described here comes from a study of T cells in Graves' hyperthyroidism and ophthalmopathy. This clonotype occurred many times. Its specificity is unknown. General study results and limits: Blood held most thyroid clonotypes expanded above 0.001 frequency.

It was RNA transcripts that yielded the amplified TCR beta CDR3 regions. The HTBI set primed first-round TCR CDR3 RT-PCR. TCRdb re-called the multiplex PCR reads through MiXCR, storing one row per CDR3 protein. The sample has 550,000 to 700,000 distinct CDR3 sequences, around 45% seen once. There are 12 residues in the CDR3. With 3 bases removed from V and 8 bases from J, the gap between germline ends came to 11 bases. CDR1 is SGDLS and CDR2 is YYNGEE in the germline V gene. Uncontrolled infection, other autoimmune disease, pregnancy and lactation each barred patients from inclusion. This sequence originates from an adult woman with Graves' disease, either hyperthyroidism or ophthalmopathy (not recorded which). This chain links TRBV9 with TRBJ1-2; a possible D gene is TRBD1 (5 bases). Material for sequencing was peripheral blood or thyroid tissue (not recorded which). The chain's CDR3 is CASSGRVGGYTF. The CDR3 nucleotides read TGTGCCAGCAGCGGCAGGGTGGGGGGCTACACCTTC.